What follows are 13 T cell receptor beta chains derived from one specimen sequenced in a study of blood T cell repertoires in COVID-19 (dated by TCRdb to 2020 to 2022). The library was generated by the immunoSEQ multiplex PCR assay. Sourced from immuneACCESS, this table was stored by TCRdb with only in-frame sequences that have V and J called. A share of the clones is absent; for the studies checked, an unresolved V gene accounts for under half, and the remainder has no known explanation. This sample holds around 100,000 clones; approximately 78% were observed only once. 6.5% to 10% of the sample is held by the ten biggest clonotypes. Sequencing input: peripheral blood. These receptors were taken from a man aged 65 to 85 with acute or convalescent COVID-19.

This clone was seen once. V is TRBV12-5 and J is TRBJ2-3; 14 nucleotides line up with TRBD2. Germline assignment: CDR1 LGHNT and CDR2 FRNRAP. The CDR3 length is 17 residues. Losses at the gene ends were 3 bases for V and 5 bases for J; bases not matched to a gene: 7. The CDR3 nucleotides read TGTGCTAGTGGTTTTCGACTAGCGGGGGGGTTTAGAGATACGCAGTATTTT. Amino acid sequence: CASGFRLAGGFRDTQYF.

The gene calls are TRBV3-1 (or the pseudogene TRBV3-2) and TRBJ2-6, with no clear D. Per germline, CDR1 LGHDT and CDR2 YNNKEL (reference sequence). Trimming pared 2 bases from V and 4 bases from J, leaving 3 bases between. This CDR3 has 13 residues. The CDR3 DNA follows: TGTGCCAGCAGCCAACAGGGGGCCAACGTCCTGACTTTC. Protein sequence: CASSQQGANVLTF.

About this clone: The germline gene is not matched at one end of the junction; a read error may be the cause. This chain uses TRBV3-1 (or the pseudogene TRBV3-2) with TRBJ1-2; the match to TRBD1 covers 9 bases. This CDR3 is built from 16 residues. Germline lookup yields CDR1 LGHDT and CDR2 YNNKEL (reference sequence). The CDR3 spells CASRQDPNRGLGGYTF. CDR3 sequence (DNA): TGTGCCAGCAGACAAGATCCCAACAGGGGGCTAGGTGGCTACACCTTC.

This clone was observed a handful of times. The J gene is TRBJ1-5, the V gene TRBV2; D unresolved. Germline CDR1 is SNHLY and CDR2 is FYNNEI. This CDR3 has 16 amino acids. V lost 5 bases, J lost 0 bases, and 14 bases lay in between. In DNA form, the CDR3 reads TGTGCCAGCAGTAGTCCAAGCGGCGGTAGCAATCAGCCCCAGCATTTT. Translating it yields CASSSPSGGSNQPQHF.

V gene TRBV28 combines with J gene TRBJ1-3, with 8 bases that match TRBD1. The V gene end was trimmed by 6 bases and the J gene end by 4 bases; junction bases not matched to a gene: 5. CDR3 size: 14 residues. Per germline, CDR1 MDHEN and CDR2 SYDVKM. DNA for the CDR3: TGTGCCAGCAGATTACAGGGGGGAGGAAACACCATATATTTT. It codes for CASRLQGGGNTIYF.

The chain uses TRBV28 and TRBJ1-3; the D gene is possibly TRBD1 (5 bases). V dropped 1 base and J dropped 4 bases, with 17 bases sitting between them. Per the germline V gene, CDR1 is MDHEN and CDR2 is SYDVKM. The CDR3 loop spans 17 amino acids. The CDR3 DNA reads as TGTGCCAGCAGTTTATCGGGGAGGGGCCAGGAAGGAAACACCATATATTTT. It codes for CASSLSGRGQEGNTIYF.

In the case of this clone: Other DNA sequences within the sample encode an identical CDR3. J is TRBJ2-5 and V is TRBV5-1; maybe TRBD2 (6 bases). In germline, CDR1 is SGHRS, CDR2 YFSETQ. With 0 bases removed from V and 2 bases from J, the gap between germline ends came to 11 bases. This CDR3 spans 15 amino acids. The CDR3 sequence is CASSLAPGGQETQYF. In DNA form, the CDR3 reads TGCGCCAGCAGCTTGGCCCCAGGAGGGCAAGAGACCCAGTACTTC.

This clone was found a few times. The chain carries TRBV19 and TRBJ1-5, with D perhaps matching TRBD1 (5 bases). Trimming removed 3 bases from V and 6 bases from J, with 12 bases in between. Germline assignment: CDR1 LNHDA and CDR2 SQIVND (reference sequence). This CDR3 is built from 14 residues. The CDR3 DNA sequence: TGTGCCAGTAGTATCCAGGGTTTGGTTCAGCCCCAGCATTTT. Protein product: CASSIQGLVQPQHF.

The CDR3 reads CATSGGGPYNEQFF. The CDR3 DNA reads TGTGCCACCTCTGGGGGAGGGCCGTACAATGAGCAGTTCTTC. V is TRBV9 and J is TRBJ2-1; 7 bases align to TRBD2. The germline gives CDR1 SGDLS, CDR2 YYNGEE. V dropped 9 bases and J dropped 4; count of bases not matched to a gene: 10. This CDR3 has 14 amino acids. Drawing the rest from reference TRBV9 and TRBJ2-1, the complete variable domain is DSGVTQTPKHLITATGQRVTLRCSPRSGDLSVYWYQQSLDQGLQFLIQYYNGEERAKGNILERFSAQQFPDLHSELNLSSLELGDSALYFCATSGGGPYNEQFFGPGTRLTVL.

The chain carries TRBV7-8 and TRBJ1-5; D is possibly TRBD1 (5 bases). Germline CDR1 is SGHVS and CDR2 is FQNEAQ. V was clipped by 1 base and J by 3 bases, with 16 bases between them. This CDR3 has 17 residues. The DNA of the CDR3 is TGTGCCAGCAGCTTAGTAGGATCGGGGGTAAACAATCAGCCCCAGCATTTT. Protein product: CASSLVGSGVNNQPQHF.

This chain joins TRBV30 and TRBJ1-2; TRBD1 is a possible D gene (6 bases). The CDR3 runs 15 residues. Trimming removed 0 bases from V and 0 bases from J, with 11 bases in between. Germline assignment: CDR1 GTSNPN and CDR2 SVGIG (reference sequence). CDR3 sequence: CAWSVTGPPNYGYTF. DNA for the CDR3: TGTGCCTGGAGTGTGACAGGCCCTCCTAACTATGGCTACACCTTC.

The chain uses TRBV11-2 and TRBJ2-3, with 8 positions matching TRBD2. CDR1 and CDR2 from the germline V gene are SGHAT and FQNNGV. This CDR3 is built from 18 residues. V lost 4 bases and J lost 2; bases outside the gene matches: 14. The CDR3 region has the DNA TGTGCCAGCAGCTCCAAGTACTTACTAGCGGAGATCACAGATACGCAGTATTTT. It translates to CASSSKYLLAEITDTQYF.

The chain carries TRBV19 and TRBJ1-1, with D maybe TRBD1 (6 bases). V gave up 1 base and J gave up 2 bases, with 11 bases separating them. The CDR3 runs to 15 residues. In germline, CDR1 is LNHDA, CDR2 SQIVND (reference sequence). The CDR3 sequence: CASSIVGQRNTEAFF. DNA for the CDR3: TGTGCCAGTAGTATAGTAGGACAGCGAAACACTGAAGCTTTCTTT. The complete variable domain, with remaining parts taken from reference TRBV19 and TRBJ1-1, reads DGGITQSPKYLFRKEGQNVTLSCEQNLNHDAMYWYRQDPGQGLRLIYYSQIVNDFQKGDIAEGYSVSREKKESFPLTVTSAQKNPTAFYLCASSIVGQRNTEAFFGQGTRLTVV.